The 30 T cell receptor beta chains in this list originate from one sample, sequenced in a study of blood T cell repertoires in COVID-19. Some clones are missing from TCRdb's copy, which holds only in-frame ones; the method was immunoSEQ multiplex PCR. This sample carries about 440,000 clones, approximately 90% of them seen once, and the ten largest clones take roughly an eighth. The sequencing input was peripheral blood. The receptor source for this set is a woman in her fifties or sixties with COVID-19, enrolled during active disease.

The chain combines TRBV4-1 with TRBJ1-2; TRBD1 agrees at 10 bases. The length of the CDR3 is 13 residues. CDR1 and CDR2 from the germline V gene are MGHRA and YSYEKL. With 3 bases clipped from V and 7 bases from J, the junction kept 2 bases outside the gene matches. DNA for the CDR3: TGCGCCAGCAGCCAGACAGGGGGCAGTGGCTACACCTTC. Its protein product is CASSQTGGSGYTF.

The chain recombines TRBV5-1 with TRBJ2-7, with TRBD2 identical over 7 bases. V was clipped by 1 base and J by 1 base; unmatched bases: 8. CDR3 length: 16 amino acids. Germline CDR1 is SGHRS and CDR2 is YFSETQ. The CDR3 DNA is TGCGCCAGCAGCTTGAGGTCGGGGGGTGCATCCTACGAGCAGTACTTC. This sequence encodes CASSLRSGGASYEQYF.

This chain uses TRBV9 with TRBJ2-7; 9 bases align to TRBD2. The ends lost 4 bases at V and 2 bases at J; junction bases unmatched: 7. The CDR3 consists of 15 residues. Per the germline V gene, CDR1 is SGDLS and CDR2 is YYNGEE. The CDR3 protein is CASSTGTSTTYEQYF. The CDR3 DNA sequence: TGTGCCAGCAGCACGGGGACTAGCACTACCTACGAGCAGTACTTC.

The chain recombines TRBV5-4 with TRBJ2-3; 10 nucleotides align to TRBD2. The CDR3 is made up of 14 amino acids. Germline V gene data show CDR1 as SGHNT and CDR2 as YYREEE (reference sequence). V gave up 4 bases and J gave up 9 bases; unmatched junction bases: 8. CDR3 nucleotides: TGTGCCAGCAGCGCCCAGCGGGGGGGCGACACGCAGTATTTT. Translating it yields CASSAQRGGDTQYF.

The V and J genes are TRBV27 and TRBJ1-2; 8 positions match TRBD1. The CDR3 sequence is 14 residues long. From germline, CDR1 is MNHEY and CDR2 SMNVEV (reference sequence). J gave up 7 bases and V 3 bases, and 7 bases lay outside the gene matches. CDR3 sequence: CASSFGQGAGGYTF. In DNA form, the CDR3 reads TGTGCCAGCAGTTTCGGCCAGGGGGCTGGTGGCTACACCTTC.

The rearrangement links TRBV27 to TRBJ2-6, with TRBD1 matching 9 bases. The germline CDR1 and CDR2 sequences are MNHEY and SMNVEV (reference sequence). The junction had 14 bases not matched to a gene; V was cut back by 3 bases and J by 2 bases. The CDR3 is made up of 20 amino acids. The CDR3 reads CASSFSFPGQGSPGANVLTF. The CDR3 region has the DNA TGTGCCAGCAGTTTTAGTTTTCCGGGACAGGGTAGCCCTGGGGCCAACGTCCTGACTTTC.

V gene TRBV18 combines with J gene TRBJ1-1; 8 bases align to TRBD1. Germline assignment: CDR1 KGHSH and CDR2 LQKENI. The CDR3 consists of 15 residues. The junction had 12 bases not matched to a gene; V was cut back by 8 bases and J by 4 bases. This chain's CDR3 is CASPTSGGGGTEAFF. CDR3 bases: TGTGCCAGCCCGACGTCAGGGGGCGGGGGCACTGAAGCTTTCTTT.

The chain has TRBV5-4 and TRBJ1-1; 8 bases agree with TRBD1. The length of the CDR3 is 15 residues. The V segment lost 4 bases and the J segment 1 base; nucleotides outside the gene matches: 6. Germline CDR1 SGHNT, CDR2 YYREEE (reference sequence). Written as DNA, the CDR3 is TGTGCCAGCAGCACTCCAGGACAGGGGAACACTGAAGCTTTCTTT. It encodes CASSTPGQGNTEAFF.

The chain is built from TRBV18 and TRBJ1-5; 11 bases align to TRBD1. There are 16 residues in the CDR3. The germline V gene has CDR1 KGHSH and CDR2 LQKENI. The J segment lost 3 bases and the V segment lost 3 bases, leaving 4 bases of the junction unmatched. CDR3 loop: CASSPSGQGDNQPQHF. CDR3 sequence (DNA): TGTGCCAGCTCACCTTCGGGACAGGGGGACAATCAGCCCCAGCATTTT.

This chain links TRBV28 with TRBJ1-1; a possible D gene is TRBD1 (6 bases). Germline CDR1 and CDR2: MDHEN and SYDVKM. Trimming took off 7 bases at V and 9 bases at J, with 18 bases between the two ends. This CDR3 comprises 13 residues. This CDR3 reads CASTYHPQGQAFF. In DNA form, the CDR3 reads TGTGCCAGCACCTATCATCCACAGGGACAAGCTTTCTTT.

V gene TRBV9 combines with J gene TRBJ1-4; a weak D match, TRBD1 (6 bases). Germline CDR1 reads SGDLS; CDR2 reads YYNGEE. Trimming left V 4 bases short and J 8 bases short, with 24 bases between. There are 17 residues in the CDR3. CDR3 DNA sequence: TGTGCCAGCAGCCACTCGGTCCGGGACACCGGGGGGGAAAAACTGTTTTTT. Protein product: CASSHSVRDTGGEKLFF.

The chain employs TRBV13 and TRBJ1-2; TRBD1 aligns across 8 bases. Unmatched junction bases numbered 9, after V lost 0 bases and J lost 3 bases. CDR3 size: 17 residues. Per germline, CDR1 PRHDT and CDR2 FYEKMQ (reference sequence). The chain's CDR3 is CASSLGRGTGPYYGYTF. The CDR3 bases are TGTGCCAGCAGCTTAGGGCGGGGGACAGGCCCCTACTATGGCTACACCTTC. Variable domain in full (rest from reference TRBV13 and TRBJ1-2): AAGVIQSPRHLIKEKRETATLKCYPIPRHDTVYWYQQGPGQDPQFLISFYEKMQSDKGSIPDRFSAQQFSDYHSELNMSSLELGDSALYFCASSLGRGTGPYYGYTFGSGTRLTVV.

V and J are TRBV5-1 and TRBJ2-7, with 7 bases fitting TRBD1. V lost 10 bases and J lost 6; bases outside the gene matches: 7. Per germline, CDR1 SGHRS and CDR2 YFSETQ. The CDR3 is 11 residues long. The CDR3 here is CAQERGREQYF. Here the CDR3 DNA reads TGCGCCCAAGAGAGGGGGCGCGAGCAGTACTTC.

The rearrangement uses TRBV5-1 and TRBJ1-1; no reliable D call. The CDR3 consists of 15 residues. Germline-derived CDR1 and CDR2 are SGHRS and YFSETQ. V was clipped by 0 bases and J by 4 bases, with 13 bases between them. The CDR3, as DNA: TGCGCCAGCAGCTTGGGTACGAGGAGGAGCACTGAAGCTTTCTTT. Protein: CASSLGTRRSTEAFF.

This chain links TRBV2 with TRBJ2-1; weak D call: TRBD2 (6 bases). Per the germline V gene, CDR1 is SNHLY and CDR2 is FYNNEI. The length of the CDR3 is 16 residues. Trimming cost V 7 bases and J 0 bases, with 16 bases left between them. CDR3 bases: TGTGCCAGCATGGACCGGCGGCGGGGCTCCTACAATGAGCAGTTCTTC. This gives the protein CASMDRRRGSYNEQFF.

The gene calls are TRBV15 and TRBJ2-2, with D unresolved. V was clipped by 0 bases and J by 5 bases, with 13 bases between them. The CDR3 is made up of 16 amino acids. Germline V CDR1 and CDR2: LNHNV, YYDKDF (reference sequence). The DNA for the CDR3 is TGTGCCACCAGCAGAGATCCCCAGGCTTCTACCGGGGAGCTGTTTTTT. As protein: CATSRDPQASTGELFF.

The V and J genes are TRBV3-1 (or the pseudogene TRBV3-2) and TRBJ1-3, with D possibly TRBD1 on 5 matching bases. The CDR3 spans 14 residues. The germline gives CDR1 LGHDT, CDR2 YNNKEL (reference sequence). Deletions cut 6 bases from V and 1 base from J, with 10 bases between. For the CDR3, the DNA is TGTGCCAGCAGACCAACAGGTTCTGGAAACACCATATATTTT. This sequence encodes CASRPTGSGNTIYF.

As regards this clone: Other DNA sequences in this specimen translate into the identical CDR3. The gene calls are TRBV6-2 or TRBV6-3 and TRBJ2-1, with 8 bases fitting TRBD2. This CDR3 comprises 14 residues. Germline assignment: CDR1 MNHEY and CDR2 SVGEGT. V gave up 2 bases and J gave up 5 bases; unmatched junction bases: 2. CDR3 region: CASSYRRGDNEQFF. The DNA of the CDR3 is TGTGCCAGCAGTTACCGGCGGGGGGACAATGAGCAGTTCTTC.

CDR3 DNA: TGCGCCAGCAGCAAAAATACAGGTTCTAACTACGAGCAGTACTTC. Translation: CASSKNTGSNYEQYF. This sequence joins TRBV5-1 and TRBJ2-7; a weak D match, TRBD1 (5 bases). Germline V lookup: CDR1 SGHRS, CDR2 YFSETQ. CDR3 length equals 15 residues. Trimming took off 4 bases at V and 3 bases at J, with 17 bases between the two ends.

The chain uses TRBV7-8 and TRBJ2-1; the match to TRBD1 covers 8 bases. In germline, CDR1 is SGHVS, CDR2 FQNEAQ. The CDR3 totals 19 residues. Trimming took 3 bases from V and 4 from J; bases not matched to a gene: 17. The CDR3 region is CASSFRRFRGRGFYNEQFF. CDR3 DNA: TGTGCCAGCAGCTTCCGGCGATTCAGGGGGCGAGGTTTTTACAATGAGCAGTTCTTC.

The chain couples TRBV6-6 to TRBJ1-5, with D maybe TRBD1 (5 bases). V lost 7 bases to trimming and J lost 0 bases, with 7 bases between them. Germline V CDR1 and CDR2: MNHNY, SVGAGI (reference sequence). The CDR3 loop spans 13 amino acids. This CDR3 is CASNRYSNQPQHF. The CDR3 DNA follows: TGTGCCAGCAACAGGTATAGCAATCAGCCCCAGCATTTT.

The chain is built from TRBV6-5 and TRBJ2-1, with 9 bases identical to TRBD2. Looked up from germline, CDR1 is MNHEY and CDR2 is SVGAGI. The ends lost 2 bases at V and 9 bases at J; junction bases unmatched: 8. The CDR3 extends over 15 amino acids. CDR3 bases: TGTGCCAGCAGTTACCCTAGCGGGGAGGGAGGTGAGCAGTTCTTC. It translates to CASSYPSGEGGEQFF.

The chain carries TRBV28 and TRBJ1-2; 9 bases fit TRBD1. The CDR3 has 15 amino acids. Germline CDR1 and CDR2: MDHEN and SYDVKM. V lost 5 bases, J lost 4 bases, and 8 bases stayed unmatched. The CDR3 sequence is CASSPEGQGLYGYTF. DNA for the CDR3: TGTGCCAGCAGTCCTGAGGGACAGGGACTCTATGGCTACACCTTC.

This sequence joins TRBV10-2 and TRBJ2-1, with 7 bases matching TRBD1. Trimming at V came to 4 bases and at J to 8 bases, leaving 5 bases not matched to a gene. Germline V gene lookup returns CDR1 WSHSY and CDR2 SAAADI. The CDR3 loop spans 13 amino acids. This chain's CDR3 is CASSGSDRDEQFF. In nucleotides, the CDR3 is TGCGCCAGCAGTGGCTCAGACAGGGATGAGCAGTTCTTC.

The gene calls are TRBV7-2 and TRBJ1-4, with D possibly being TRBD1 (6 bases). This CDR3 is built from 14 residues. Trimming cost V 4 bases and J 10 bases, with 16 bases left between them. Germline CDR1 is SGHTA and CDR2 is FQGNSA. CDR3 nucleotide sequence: TGTGCCAGCAGCTCTCAGGGGTTTTTAGGAAAACTGTTTTTT. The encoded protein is CASSSQGFLGKLFF.

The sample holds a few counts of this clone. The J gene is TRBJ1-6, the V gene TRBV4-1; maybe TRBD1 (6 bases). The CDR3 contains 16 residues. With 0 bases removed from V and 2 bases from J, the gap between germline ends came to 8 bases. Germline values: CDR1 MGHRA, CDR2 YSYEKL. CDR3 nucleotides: TGCGCCAGCAGCCAAGAACAGGGCACCTATAATTCACCCCTCCACTTT. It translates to CASSQEQGTYNSPLHF.

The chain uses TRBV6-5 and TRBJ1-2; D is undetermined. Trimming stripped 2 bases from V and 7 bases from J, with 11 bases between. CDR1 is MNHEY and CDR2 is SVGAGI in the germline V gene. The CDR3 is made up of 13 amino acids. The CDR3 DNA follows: TGTGCCAGCAGTTACCAAGAGCGAGGTGGCTACACCTTC. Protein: CASSYQERGGYTF.

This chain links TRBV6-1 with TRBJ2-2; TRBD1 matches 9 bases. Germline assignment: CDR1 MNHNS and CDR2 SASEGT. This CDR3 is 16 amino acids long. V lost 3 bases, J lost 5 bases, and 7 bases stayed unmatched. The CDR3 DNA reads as TGTGCCAGCAGTGATCCGGGACAGGGCGGGACCGGGGAGCTGTTTTTT. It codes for CASSDPGQGGTGELFF.

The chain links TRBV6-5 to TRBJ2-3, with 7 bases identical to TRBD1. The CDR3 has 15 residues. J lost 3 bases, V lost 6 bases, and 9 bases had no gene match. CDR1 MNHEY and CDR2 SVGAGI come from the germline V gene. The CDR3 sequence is CASSLRGRGTDTQYF. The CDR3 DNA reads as TGTGCCAGCAGCCTAAGGGGGCGCGGAACAGATACGCAGTATTTT.

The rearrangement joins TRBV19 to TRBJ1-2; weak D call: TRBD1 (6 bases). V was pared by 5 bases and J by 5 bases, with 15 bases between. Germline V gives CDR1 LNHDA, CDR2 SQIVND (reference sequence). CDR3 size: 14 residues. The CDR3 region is CASSRGGGGYGYTF. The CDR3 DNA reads TGTGCCAGTAGTCGCGGTGGGGGCGGGTATGGCTACACCTTC.